Presented here are 17 T cell receptor beta chains from one specimen sequenced in a study of shared clonotypes between healthy human individuals (dated by TCRdb to 2019 to 2021). The library was built by means of the immunoSEQ multiplex PCR assay. TCRdb holds this immuneACCESS table with in-frame rearrangements only. Some clones are missing; in checked studies, unresolved V genes explain under half, and the rest has no known cause. In all, the sample holds under 350,000 clones, and 87% of those were seen once. The ten largest clones take up about 16% of the sample. Sequenced sample: memory CD8+ T cells sorted from blood. In the paper's terms, the cell subset or site label means: CD45RO+ cells pooled with CCR7-negative TemRA cells. These receptors originate from a man between 18 and 29 years old in good health.

The V and J genes are TRBV10-3 and TRBJ2-7; D is uncertain. The CDR3 loop spans 16 amino acids. V was cut by 4 bases and J by 2 bases, with 18 bases left in between. CDR1 and CDR2 from the germline V gene are ENHRY and SYGVKD. As DNA, the CDR3 is TGTGCCATCAGTGGAAATCAGGTACAATCCCCCTACGAGCAGTACTTC. This sequence encodes CAISGNQVQSPYEQYF.

V usage is TRBV30 and J usage is TRBJ1-5; the D gene is possibly TRBD1 (5 bases). Germline V lookup: CDR1 GTSNPN, CDR2 SVGIG (reference sequence). Between the trimmed V and J ends, which lost 1 base and 4 bases, there was a span of 11 bases. This CDR3 contains 14 residues. The CDR3 nucleotides read TGTGCCTGGAGTGGCGGAACAGGTAATCAGCCCCAGCATTTT. Translating gives CAWSGGTGNQPQHF.

V is TRBV10-3 and J is TRBJ2-7; 9 nucleotides line up with TRBD1. There are 15 residues in the CDR3. In germline, CDR1 is ENHRY, CDR2 SYGVKD. V dropped 10 bases and J dropped 3; count of bases not matched to a gene: 13. CDR3 nucleotide sequence: TGTGCCACAGGGGAACCGGGACAGGGCATCTACGAGCAGTACTTC. This sequence encodes CATGEPGQGIYEQYF.

The rearrangement joins TRBV4-2 to TRBJ2-1; 7 nucleotides align to TRBD1. This CDR3 is 18 amino acids long. Germline V gene sequence: CDR1 LGHNA, CDR2 YNFKEQ. After removal of 0 bases from V and 5 bases from J, the junction contained 13 bases not matched to a gene. The CDR3 reads CASSQDSPQTGIDNEQFF. The CDR3 region has the DNA TGTGCCAGCAGCCAAGATTCGCCGCAGACAGGGATTGACAATGAGCAGTTCTTC.

This clone appeared a single time. The chain is built from TRBV9 and TRBJ2-7; 11 bases line up with TRBD2. The junction had 7 bases not matched to a gene; V was cut back by 3 bases and J by 2 bases. Germline-derived CDR1 and CDR2 are SGDLS and YYNGEE. There are 16 residues in the CDR3. In nucleotides, the CDR3 is TGTGCCAGCAGCGCTTTTAGCGGGGGGGAGGCCTACGAGCAGTACTTC. Translating gives CASSAFSGGEAYEQYF.

The rearrangement joins TRBV7-9 to TRBJ2-7, with 10 positions matching TRBD2. Germline CDR1 is SEHNR and CDR2 is FQNEAQ (reference sequence). The CDR3 is 17 amino acids. V was clipped by 5 bases and J by 2 bases; unmatched bases: 12. CDR3 region: CASSQPLAGDRTYEQYF. CDR3 bases: TGTGCCAGCAGCCAACCCCTAGCGGGAGACCGGACCTACGAGCAGTACTTC.

The sample holds one count of this clone. V is TRBV30 and J is TRBJ1-3; D is ambiguous. With 7 bases removed from V and 0 bases from J, the gap between germline ends came to 13 bases. The CDR3 sequence is 14 residues long. Germline values: CDR1 GTSNPN, CDR2 SVGIG (reference sequence). This chain's CDR3 is CAYQTSSSGNTIYF. The DNA for the CDR3 is TGTGCCTACCAGACATCCAGCTCTGGAAACACCATATATTTT. The full variable domain, in which reference TRBV30 and TRBJ1-3 provide the parts outside the CDR3, is SQTIHQWPATLVQPVGSPLSLECTVEGTSNPNLYWYRQAAGRGLQLLFYSVGIGQISSEVPQNLSASRPQDRQFILSSKKLLLSDSGFYLCAYQTSSSGNTIYFGEGSWLTVV.

The chain carries TRBV4-3 and TRBJ2-2; D remains ambiguous. Germline CDR1 and CDR2: LGHNA and YSLEER. Trimming pared 0 bases from V and 2 bases from J, leaving 7 bases between. The CDR3 is 15 residues long. The chain's CDR3 is CASSQDYINTGELFF. The CDR3 nucleotides are TGCGCCAGCAGCCAAGATTACATCAACACCGGGGAGCTGTTTTTT.

The chain is built from TRBV27 and TRBJ1-2; weak D call: TRBD1 (5 bases). Germline V gives CDR1 MNHEY, CDR2 SMNVEV (reference sequence). The CDR3 spans 15 residues. With 2 bases removed from V and 2 bases from J, the gap between germline ends came to 12 bases. CDR3 in DNA: TGTGCCAGCAGTTTAAAAGGTCAGGGCAACTATGGCTACACCTTC. Protein: CASSLKGQGNYGYTF.

CDR3 nucleotide sequence: TGTGCCAGCAGCTTAGTAGGCAGTGAGCAGTTCTTC. Protein sequence: CASSLVGSEQFF. This sequence joins TRBV7-9 and TRBJ2-1, with D hard to call. V lost 1 base and J 9 bases, leaving 7 bases between the germline ends. Germline CDR1 reads SEHNR; CDR2 reads FQNEAQ (reference sequence). The CDR3 has 12 residues.

The chain joins TRBV15 to TRBJ1-2; TRBD1 agrees at 12 bases. The CDR3 contains 14 residues. The germline CDR1 and CDR2 sequences are LNHNV and YYDKDF (reference sequence). Germline trimming cut 9 bases from V and 8 bases from J; bases unmatched to any gene: 10. The CDR3 DNA sequence: TGTGCCACTTCAGTCCGGGACAGGGGGCTGGGCTACACCTTC. It specifies CATSVRDRGLGYTF.

The chain carries TRBV6-1 and TRBJ1-2, with D possibly being TRBD1 (5 bases). Between the trimmed V and J ends, which lost 8 bases and 3 bases, there was a span of 13 bases. The germline V gene encodes CDR1 MNHNS and CDR2 SASEGT. The CDR3 totals 13 residues. This CDR3 reads CASQDGDYYGYTF. CDR3 bases: TGTGCCAGCCAAGACGGGGACTACTATGGCTACACCTTC.

This clone occurred many times. Other DNA sequences from this sample encode an identical CDR3 as well. The V and J genes are TRBV15 and TRBJ1-4; 8 bases map to TRBD1. Germline values: CDR1 LNHNV, CDR2 YYDKDF (reference sequence). The CDR3 covers 12 residues. J gave up 6 bases and V 7 bases, and 1 base lay outside the gene matches. CDR3 bases: TGTGCCACCAACAGGGGGGATGAAAAACTGTTTTTT. Translated: CATNRGDEKLFF.

The chain joins TRBV15 to TRBJ1-6, with D hard to call. The CDR3 sequence is 15 residues long. The V gene lost 0 bases and the J gene lost 8 bases, with 11 bases spanning the gap. Germline V gene lookup returns CDR1 LNHNV and CDR2 YYDKDF (reference sequence). For the CDR3, the DNA is TGTGCCACCAGCAGAGACTCCGGATCGGATTCACCCCTCCACTTT. It encodes CATSRDSGSDSPLHF.

The chain couples TRBV4-1 to TRBJ1-2; 7 nucleotides agree with TRBD1. This CDR3 is built from 16 residues. Germline V gene lookup returns CDR1 MGHRA and CDR2 YSYEKL. With V trimmed by 0 bases and J by 4 bases, 8 bases remained unmatched. The CDR3 DNA reads as TGCGCCAGCAGCCAAGATTTAACGGGACAGCTCTATGGCTACACCTTC. Amino acids: CASSQDLTGQLYGYTF.

This sequence joins TRBV4-3 and TRBJ2-2, with TRBD1 identical over 9 bases. Germline trimming cut 3 bases from V and 4 bases from J; bases unmatched to any gene: 6. The germline CDR1 and CDR2 sequences are LGHNA and YSLEER. CDR3 size: 16 residues. The CDR3 coding sequence is TGCGCCAGCAGCCACCCCGGACAGGGGATCACCGGGGAGCTGTTTTTT. Translating gives CASSHPGQGITGELFF.

V usage is TRBV5-1 and J usage is TRBJ1-2, with D unresolved. CDR3 size: 17 residues. Trimming left V 4 bases short and J 4 bases short, with 23 bases between. Germline CDR1 is SGHRS and CDR2 is YFSETQ. The CDR3 DNA follows: TGCGCCAGCAGCGGCCGTCATGCGGCCCTCCTGGGCTATGGCTACACCTTC. Protein: CASSGRHAALLGYGYTF.